A selection of T cell receptor beta chains follows, all from one sample in a study of T-cell memory formation after mild COVID-19. From the 5' RACE reads, TCRdb called clonotypes with MiXCR, one entry per CDR3 protein. Seen here are roughly 600,000 distinct CDR3 sequences, roughly 18% observed once, and the top ten hold around 12%. Material: PBMCs or a T cell subset sorted from them (not recorded which). The receptors originated from an adult woman who had mild COVID-19 (a few samples of this study predate the infection). Cell type and time point are not known. Each CDR3 is given with its conserved first and last residue. The order of the fields is CDR3 protein, CDR3 DNA, D gene, clone size, CDR3 length, J gene, V gene. The D gene is left open where the match is weak. Size is stated for part of the rows, as once, few or many counts, or as a class when the clone is expanded.

CAISEYQGAAEQYF	TGTGCCATCAGTGAGTATCAGGGGGCGGCGGAGCAGTACTTC	TRBD1	NA	14	TRBJ2-7	TRBV10-3
CASSSGTSDPGELFF	TGTGCCAGCAGTTCGGGGACTAGCGACCCCGGGGAGCTGTTTTTT	TRBD2	NA	15	TRBJ2-2	TRBV6-2/TRBV6-3
CASSQEDKVIMNTEAFF	TGCGCCAGCAGCCAAGAAGACAAGGTTATTATGAACACTGAAGCTTTCTTT	NA	NA	17	TRBJ1-1	TRBV4-1
CASSQDQWGHEETQYF	TGCGCCAGCAGCCAAGATCAGTGGGGTCACGAGGAGACCCAGTACTTC	NA	few	16	TRBJ2-5	TRBV4-1
CASSPQSSNQPQHF	TGTGCCAGCTCACCACAGAGTAGCAATCAGCCCCAGCATTTT	NA	NA	14	TRBJ1-5	TRBV18
CASSLEIGNYGYTF	TGTGCCAGCAGCTTAGAGATTGGGAACTATGGCTACACCTTC	NA	NA	14	TRBJ1-2	TRBV7-2
CASSLRGLRDSDNEQFF	TGTGCCAGTAGTCTGAGGGGCCTCAGGGATTCGGACAATGAGCAGTTCTTC	NA	NA	17	TRBJ2-1	TRBV19
CASGDAVSGTEAFF	TGTGCCAGCGGCGATGCTGTGAGTGGCACTGAAGCTTTCTTT	NA	NA	14	TRBJ1-1	TRBV25-1
CASSTMVGLRSYNEQFF	TGTGCCAGCAGCACCATGGTCGGACTACGCTCCTACAATGAGCAGTTCTTC	NA	few	17	TRBJ2-1	TRBV7-6
CASSLYQGPGEKLFF	TGTGCCAGCAGCTTATATCAGGGCCCTGGCGAAAAACTGTTTTTT	NA	few	15	TRBJ1-4	TRBV7-6
CASSLNVRNEQFF	TGTGCCAGCAGCCTCAATGTACGTAATGAGCAGTTCTTC	NA	NA	13	TRBJ2-1	TRBV7-3
CASSPPGRGYEQYF	TGTGCCAGCAGTCCCCCCGGGAGGGGATACGAGCAGTACTTC	TRBD2	many	14	TRBJ2-7	TRBV12-3/TRBV12-4